This T cell receptor beta chain was found in a study of graft-versus-host responses after intestinal transplantation. Using immunoSEQ multiplex PCR, the repertoire was profiled, and TCRdb retains in-frame clones only, with some absent. The sample lists about 93,000 clones; approximately 92% were seen once. Remarks on this clone: What it binds is unknown.

The TCR comes from a human donor who received an intestinal transplant. The specimen was unstimulated CD8+ T cells sorted from spleen or lymph node cells, collected before intestinal transplant.

CDR3 sequence reads: CASSWGSGRHSPLHF. The CDR3 bases are TGTGCCAGTAGTTGGGGGTCGGGGAGGCATTCACCCCTCCACTTT. The chain couples TRBV19 to TRBJ1-6; D might be TRBD1 (5 bases). This CDR3 contains 15 residues. Germline CDR1 and CDR2: LNHDA and SQIVND (reference sequence). Trimming removed 5 bases from V and 8 bases from J, with 16 bases in between.